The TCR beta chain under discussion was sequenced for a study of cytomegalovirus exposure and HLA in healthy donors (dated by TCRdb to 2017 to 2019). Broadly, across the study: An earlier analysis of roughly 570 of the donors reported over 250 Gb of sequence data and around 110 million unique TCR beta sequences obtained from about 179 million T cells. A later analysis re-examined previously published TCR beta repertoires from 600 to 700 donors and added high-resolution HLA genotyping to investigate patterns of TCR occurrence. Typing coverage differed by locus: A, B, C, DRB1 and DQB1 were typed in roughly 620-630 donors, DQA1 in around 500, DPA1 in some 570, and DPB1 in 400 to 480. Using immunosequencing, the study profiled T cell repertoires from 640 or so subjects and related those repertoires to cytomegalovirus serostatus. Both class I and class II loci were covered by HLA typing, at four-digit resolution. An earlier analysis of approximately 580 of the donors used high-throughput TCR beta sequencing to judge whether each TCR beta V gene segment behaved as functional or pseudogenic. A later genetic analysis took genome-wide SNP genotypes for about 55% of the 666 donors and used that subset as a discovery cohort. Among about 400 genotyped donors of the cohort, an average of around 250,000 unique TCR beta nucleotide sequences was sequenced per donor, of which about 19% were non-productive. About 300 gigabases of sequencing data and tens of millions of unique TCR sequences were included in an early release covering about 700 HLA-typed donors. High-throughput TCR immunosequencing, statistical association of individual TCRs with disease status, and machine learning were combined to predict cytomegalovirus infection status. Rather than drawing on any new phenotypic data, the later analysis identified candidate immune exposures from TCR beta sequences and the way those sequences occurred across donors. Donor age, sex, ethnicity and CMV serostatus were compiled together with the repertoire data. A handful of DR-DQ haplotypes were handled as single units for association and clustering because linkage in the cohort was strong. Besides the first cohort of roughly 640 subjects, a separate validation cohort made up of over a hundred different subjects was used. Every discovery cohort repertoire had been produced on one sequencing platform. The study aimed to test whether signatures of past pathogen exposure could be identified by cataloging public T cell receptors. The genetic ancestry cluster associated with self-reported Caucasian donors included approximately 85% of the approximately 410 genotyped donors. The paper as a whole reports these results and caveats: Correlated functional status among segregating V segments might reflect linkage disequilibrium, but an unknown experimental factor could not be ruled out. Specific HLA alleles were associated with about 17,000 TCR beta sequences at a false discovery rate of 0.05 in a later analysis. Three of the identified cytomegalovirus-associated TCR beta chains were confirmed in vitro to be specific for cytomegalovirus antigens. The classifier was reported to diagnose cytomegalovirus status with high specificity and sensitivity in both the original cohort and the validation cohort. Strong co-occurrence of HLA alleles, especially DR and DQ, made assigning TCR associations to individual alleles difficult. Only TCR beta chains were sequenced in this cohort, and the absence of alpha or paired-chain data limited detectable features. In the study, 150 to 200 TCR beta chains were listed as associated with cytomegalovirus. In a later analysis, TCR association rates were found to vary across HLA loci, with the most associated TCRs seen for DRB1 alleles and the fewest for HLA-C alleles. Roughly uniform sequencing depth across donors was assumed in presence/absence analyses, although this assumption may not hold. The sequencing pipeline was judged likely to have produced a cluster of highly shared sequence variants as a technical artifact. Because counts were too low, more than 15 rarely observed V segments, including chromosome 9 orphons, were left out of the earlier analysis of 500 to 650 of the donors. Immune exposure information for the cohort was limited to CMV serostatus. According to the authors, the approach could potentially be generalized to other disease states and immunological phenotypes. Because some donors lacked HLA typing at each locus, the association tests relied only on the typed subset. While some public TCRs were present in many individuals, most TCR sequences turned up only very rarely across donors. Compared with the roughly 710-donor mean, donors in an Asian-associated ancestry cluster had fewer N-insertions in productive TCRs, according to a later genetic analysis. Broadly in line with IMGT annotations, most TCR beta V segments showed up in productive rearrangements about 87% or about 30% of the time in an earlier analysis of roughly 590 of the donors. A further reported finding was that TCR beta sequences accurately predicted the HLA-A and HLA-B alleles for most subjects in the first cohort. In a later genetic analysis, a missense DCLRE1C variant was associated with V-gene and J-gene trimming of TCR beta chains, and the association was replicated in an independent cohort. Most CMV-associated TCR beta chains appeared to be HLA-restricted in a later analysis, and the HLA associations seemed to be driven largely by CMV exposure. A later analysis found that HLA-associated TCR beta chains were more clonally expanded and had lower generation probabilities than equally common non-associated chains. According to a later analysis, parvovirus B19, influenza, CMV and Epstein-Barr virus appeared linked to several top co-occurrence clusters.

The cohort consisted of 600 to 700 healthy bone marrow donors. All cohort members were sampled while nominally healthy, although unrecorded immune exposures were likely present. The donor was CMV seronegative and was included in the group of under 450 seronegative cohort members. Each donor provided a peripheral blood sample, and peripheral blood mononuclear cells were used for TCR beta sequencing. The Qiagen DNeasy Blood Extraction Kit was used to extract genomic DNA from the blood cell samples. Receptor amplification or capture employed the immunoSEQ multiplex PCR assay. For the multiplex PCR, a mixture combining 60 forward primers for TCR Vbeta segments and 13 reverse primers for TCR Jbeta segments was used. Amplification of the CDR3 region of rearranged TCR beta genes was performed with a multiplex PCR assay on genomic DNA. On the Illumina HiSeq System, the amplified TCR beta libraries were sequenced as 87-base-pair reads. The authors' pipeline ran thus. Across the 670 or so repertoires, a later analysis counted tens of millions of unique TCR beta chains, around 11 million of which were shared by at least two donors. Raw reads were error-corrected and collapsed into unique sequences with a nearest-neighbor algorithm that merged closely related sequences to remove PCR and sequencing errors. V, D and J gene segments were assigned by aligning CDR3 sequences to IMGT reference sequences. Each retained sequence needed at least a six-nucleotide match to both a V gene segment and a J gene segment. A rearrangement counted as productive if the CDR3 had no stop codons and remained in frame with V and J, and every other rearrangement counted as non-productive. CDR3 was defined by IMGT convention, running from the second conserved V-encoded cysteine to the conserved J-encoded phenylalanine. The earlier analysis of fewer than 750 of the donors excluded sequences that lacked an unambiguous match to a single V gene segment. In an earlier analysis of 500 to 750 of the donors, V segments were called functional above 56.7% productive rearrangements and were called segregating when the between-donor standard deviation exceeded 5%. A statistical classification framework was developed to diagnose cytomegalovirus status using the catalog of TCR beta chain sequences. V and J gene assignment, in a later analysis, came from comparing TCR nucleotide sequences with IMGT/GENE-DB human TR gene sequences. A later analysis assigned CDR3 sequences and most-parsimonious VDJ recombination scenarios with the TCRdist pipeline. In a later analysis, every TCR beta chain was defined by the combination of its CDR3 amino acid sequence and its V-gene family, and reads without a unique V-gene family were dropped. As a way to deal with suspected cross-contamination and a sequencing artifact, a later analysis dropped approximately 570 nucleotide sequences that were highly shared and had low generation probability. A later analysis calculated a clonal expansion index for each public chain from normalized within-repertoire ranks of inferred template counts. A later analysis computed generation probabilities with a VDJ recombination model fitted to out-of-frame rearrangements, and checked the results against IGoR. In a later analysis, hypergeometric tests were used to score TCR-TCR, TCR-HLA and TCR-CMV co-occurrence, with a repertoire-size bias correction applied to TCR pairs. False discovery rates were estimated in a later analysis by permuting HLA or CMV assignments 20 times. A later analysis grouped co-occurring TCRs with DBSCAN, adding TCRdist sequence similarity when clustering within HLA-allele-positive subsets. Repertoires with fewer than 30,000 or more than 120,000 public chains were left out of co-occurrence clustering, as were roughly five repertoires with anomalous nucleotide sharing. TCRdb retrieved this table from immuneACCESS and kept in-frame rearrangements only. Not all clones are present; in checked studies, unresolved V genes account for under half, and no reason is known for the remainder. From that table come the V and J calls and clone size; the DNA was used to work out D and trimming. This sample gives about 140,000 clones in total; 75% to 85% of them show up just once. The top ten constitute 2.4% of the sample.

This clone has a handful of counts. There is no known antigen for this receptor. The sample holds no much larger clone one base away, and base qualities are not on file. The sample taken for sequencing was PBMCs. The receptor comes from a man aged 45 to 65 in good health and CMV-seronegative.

This receptor carries the CDR3 CASKEGVETQYF. The DNA is TGTGCCAGCAAAGAGGGGGTAGAGACCCAGTACTTC. The V gene is TRBV28 and the J gene is TRBJ2-5, and TRBD1 may be the D gene, going by 6 matching bases. Taken from the germline V gene, the CDR1 and CDR2 loops are MDHEN and SYDVKM. The CDR3 numbers 12 residues from cysteine through phenylalanine. The retained sequence is limited to the CDR3, 36 bases, with the frame set at the first base. Cut back by 7 bases and 4 bases, the V and J ends lie 10 bases apart.